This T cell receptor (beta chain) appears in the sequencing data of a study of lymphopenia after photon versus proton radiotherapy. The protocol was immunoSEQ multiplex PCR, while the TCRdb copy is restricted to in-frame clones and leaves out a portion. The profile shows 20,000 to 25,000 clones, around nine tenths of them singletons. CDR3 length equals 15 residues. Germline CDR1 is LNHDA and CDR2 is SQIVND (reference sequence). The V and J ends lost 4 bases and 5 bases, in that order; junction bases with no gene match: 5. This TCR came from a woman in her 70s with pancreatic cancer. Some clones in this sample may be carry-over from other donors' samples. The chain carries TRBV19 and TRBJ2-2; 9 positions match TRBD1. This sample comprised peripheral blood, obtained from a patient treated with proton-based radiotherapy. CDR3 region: CASSRPGTGTGELFF. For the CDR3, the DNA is TGTGCCAGTAGTAGACCCGGGACAGGGACCGGGGAGCTGTTTTTT.